Listed here are 31 T cell receptor beta chains from one sample, sequenced in a study of blood T cell repertoires in COVID-19. Profiled with immunoSEQ multiplex PCR; TCRdb holds only in-frame clones, not every one. The data show approximately 250,000 clones, 85% to 90% seen once. The sequenced sample was PBMCs or T cells enriched from blood (not recorded which). The source of these receptors is a woman under 40 with acute COVID-19.

V and J are TRBV5-5 and TRBJ2-1; 8 bases map to TRBD1. This CDR3 is 17 amino acids long. V shed 0 bases and J 1 base; nucleotides not matched to a gene: 6. From germline, CDR1 is SGHKS and CDR2 YYEKEE (reference sequence). In nucleotides, the CDR3 is TGTGCCAGCAGCTTGGGACAGGGGACAAGGTCCTACAATGAGCAGTTCTTC. Translation: CASSLGQGTRSYNEQFF.

This sequence joins TRBV7-2 and TRBJ2-1; 7 positions agree with TRBD2. The CDR3 totals 17 residues. Germline CDR1 reads SGHTA; CDR2 reads FQGNSA. With 0 bases clipped from V and 6 bases from J, the junction kept 11 bases outside the gene matches. CDR3 nucleotides: TGTGCCAGCAGCTTAGCTAGCGGGTCCTCAAATTCCAATGAGCAGTTCTTC. This translates into CASSLASGSSNSNEQFF.

The chain combines TRBV2 with TRBJ2-2; TRBD2 matches 8 bases. The junction had 0 bases not matched to a gene; V was cut back by 6 bases and J by 6 bases. This CDR3 region has 12 residues. CDR1 is SNHLY, CDR2 FYNNEI, per germline. For the CDR3, the DNA is TGTGCCAGCAGACTAGCGGCCGGGGAGCTGTTTTTT. Its protein is CASRLAAGELFF.

The J gene is TRBJ2-7, the V gene TRBV7-9; TRBD2 matches 9 bases. Losses at the gene ends were 5 bases for V and 3 bases for J; bases not matched to a gene: 11. The CDR3 has 16 amino acids. Germline assignment: CDR1 SEHNR and CDR2 FQNEAQ (reference sequence). DNA of the CDR3: TGTGCCAGCAGCAGTAGCGGGAGCACTTGGTACTACGAGCAGTACTTC. This sequence encodes CASSSSGSTWYYEQYF.

Here the CDR3 DNA reads TGCAGTGCTAGTGTAACTAGCGGTCGTAAGACCCAGTACTTC. Translated, it gives CSASVTSGRKTQYF. V gene TRBV20-1 combines with J gene TRBJ2-5, with 8 nucleotides matching TRBD2. This CDR3 region has 14 residues. Germline lookup yields CDR1 DFQATT and CDR2 SNEGSKA (reference sequence). Trimming removed 3 bases from V and 6 bases from J; junction bases left unmatched: 9.

CDR3 in DNA: TGTGCCAGCAGCGCAGGGGTTATAAGATTGAAATATGAGCAGTTCTTC. Translated: CASSAGVIRLKYEQFF. The rearrangement uses TRBV9 and TRBJ2-1; D is perhaps TRBD1 (6 bases). V gave up 3 bases and J gave up 8 bases, with 21 bases separating them. Germline V lookup: CDR1 SGDLS, CDR2 YYNGEE. The CDR3 spans 16 residues.

The V call is TRBV28, the J call TRBJ2-3, with TRBD2 matching over 10 bases. Germline V gives CDR1 MDHEN, CDR2 SYDVKM. The CDR3 is 15 residues long. V was pared by 2 bases and J by 5 bases, with 4 bases of the junction left unmatched. CDR3 amino acids: CASSLGLAGVDTQYF. The CDR3 DNA reads as TGTGCCAGCAGTTTAGGGCTAGCGGGAGTAGATACGCAGTATTTT. The whole variable domain, filled in from reference TRBV28 and TRBJ2-3, reads DVKVTQSSRYLVKRTGEKVFLECVQDMDHENMFWYRQDPGLGLRLIYFSYDVKMKEKGDIPEGYSVSREKKERFSLILESASTNQTSMYLCASSLGLAGVDTQYFGPGTRLTVL.

The rearrangement joins TRBV10-3 to TRBJ2-5; D may be TRBD1 (6 bases). V dropped 0 bases and J dropped 5 bases, with 19 bases sitting between them. This CDR3 contains 17 residues. The germline gives CDR1 ENHRY, CDR2 SYGVKD. This CDR3 is CAISESTGQSLGETQYF. For the CDR3, the DNA is TGTGCCATCAGTGAGTCGACAGGACAGTCCTTAGGGGAGACCCAGTACTTC.

The V and J genes are TRBV28 and TRBJ2-7; 10 nucleotides line up with TRBD2. Germline assignment: CDR1 MDHEN and CDR2 SYDVKM. The ends lost 2 bases at V and 3 bases at J; junction bases unmatched: 1. This CDR3 region has 14 residues. In DNA form, the CDR3 reads TGTGCCAGCAGTTTACTAGCGGGAGACTACGAGCAGTACTTC. Its translation is CASSLLAGDYEQYF. Drawing the rest from reference TRBV28 and TRBJ2-7, the complete variable domain is DVKVTQSSRYLVKRTGEKVFLECVQDMDHENMFWYRQDPGLGLRLIYFSYDVKMKEKGDIPEGYSVSREKKERFSLILESASTNQTSMYLCASSLLAGDYEQYFGPGTRLTVT.

This sequence joins TRBV3-1 (or the pseudogene TRBV3-2) and TRBJ2-1, with a tentative D call TRBD2 (6 bases). Trimming took 5 bases from V and 6 from J, leaving 20 bases between them. CDR1 and CDR2 (germline): LGHDT, YNNKEL (reference sequence). The CDR3 extends over 16 amino acids. The CDR3 coding sequence is TGTGCCAGCAGCGTAGCGGAGCCGGGTCCTATCAATGAGCAGTTCTTC. As protein: CASSVAEPGPINEQFF.

CDR3 DNA sequence: TGTGCCAGCAGTTTTCCCGAGAGCAATCAGCCCCAGCATTTT. As protein: CASSFPESNQPQHF. The chain couples TRBV28 to TRBJ1-5; D is unclear. Trimming shortened V by 3 bases and J by 1 base, and 7 bases separated the two germline ends. Germline V gives CDR1 MDHEN, CDR2 SYDVKM. This CDR3 has 14 residues.

The rearrangement joins TRBV7-9 to TRBJ2-7; 8 bases line up with TRBD2. Germline V lookup: CDR1 SEHNR, CDR2 FQNEAQ (reference sequence). Trimming removed 5 bases from V and 4 bases from J; junction bases left unmatched: 7. The CDR3 consists of 14 residues. The CDR3 DNA sequence: TGTGCCAGCAGCCCGACGGGGGGGGAGTACGAGCAGTACTTC. It encodes CASSPTGGEYEQYF.

The chain is built from TRBV19 and TRBJ1-5; D may be TRBD1 (6 bases). Germline V gives CDR1 LNHDA, CDR2 SQIVND (reference sequence). Trimming cost V 4 bases and J 1 base, with 8 bases left between them. This CDR3 is 14 amino acids long. CDR3 sequence (DNA): TGTGCCAGTAGTACAGGACAGAGCAATCAGCCCCAGCATTTT. It encodes CASSTGQSNQPQHF.

V usage is TRBV5-1 and J usage is TRBJ2-5, with 7 bases identical to TRBD1. Germline values: CDR1 SGHRS, CDR2 YFSETQ. The CDR3 covers 13 residues. With 0 bases clipped from V and 4 bases from J, the junction kept 0 bases outside the gene matches. The CDR3 DNA reads TGCGCCAGCAGCTTGGACAGGGGAGAGACCCAGTACTTC. The encoded protein is CASSLDRGETQYF.

This clone is a singleton in its sample. The genes are TRBV7-9 and TRBJ1-1, with D possibly matching TRBD1 (5 bases). Per germline, CDR1 SEHNR and CDR2 FQNEAQ (reference sequence). The V end lost 2 bases, the J end lost 0 bases, and 7 bases lay between the germline ends. The length of the CDR3 is 14 residues. CDR3 sequence (DNA): TGTGCCAGCAGCTTACAGGGAATGAACACTGAAGCTTTCTTT. Its protein is CASSLQGMNTEAFF. The whole variable domain, filled in from reference TRBV7-9 and TRBJ1-1, reads DTGVSQNPRHKITKRGQNVTFRCDPISEHNRLYWYRQTLGQGPEFLTYFQNEAQLEKSRLLSDRFSAERPKGSFSTLEIQRTEQGDSAMYLCASSLQGMNTEAFFGQGTRLTVV.

V is TRBV24-1 and J is TRBJ2-1, with D perhaps TRBD2 (6 bases). The CDR3 contains 12 residues. Germline CDR1 is KGHDR and CDR2 is SFDVKD. V lost 5 bases to trimming and J lost 8 bases, with 9 bases between them. The CDR3 protein is CATSARRDEQFF. CDR3 nucleotide sequence: TGTGCCACCAGTGCTCGGAGGGATGAGCAGTTCTTC.

This chain links TRBV29-1 with TRBJ2-7; D gene unclear. Trimming stripped 2 bases from V and 3 bases from J, with 11 bases between. The CDR3 is 13 residues long. In germline, CDR1 is SQVTM, CDR2 ANQGSEA. In DNA, the CDR3 is TGCAGCGTTGAAACCCGAGGCCGCTACGAGCAGTACTTC. Amino acids: CSVETRGRYEQYF.

The chain links TRBV5-1 to TRBJ1-4; D call uncertain. Trimming left V 4 bases short and J 8 bases short, with 12 bases between. This CDR3 is built from 13 residues. The germline CDR1 and CDR2 sequences are SGHRS and YFSETQ. The CDR3 sequence is CASSLEKREKLFF. DNA for the CDR3: TGCGCCAGCAGCCTGGAAAAGAGGGAAAAACTGTTTTTT.

This chain uses TRBV28 with TRBJ2-4; 8 nucleotides match TRBD1. Trimming at V came to 4 bases and at J to 7 bases, leaving 6 bases not matched to a gene. CDR1 and CDR2 from the germline V gene are MDHEN and SYDVKM. The CDR3 consists of 14 residues. The CDR3 sequence is CASSSGQARNIQYF. The CDR3 coding sequence is TGTGCCAGCAGTTCGGGACAGGCGAGGAACATTCAGTACTTC. Drawing the rest from reference TRBV28 and TRBJ2-4, the complete variable domain is DVKVTQSSRYLVKRTGEKVFLECVQDMDHENMFWYRQDPGLGLRLIYFSYDVKMKEKGDIPEGYSVSREKKERFSLILESASTNQTSMYLCASSSGQARNIQYFGAGTRLSVL.

The rearrangement uses TRBV28 and TRBJ2-2, with 8 bases aligning to TRBD2. The germline gives CDR1 MDHEN, CDR2 SYDVKM. This CDR3 is built from 18 residues. V was clipped by 6 bases and J by 4 bases; unmatched bases: 16. In nucleotides, the CDR3 is TGTGCCAGCAGCCCGGGGTCTTACGGGAGGGCCGTCACCGGGGAGCTGTTTTTT. This translates into CASSPGSYGRAVTGELFF. The full variable domain, completed using reference TRBV28 and TRBJ2-2, is DVKVTQSSRYLVKRTGEKVFLECVQDMDHENMFWYRQDPGLGLRLIYFSYDVKMKEKGDIPEGYSVSREKKERFSLILESASTNQTSMYLCASSPGSYGRAVTGELFFGEGSRLTVL.

The rearrangement links TRBV7-8 to TRBJ1-2; the match to TRBD1 covers 7 bases. The CDR3 loop spans 14 amino acids. Germline CDR1 and CDR2: SGHVS and FQNEAQ. V lost 4 bases and J lost 4; bases outside the gene matches: 6. The CDR3 DNA reads TGTGCCAGCAGCTCGGGACAGACCCTCTATGGCTACACCTTC. Translation: CASSSGQTLYGYTF. Looking up the rest from reference TRBV7-8 and TRBJ1-2 gives the full variable domain: GAGVSQSPRYKVAKRGQDVALRCDPISGHVSLFWYQQALGQGPEFLTYFQNEAQLDKSGLPSDRFFAERPEGSVSTLKIQRTQQEDSAVYLCASSSGQTLYGYTFGSGTRLTVV.

The chain combines TRBV3-1 (or the pseudogene TRBV3-2) with TRBJ2-7; D is undetermined. V was cut by 4 bases and J by 5 bases, with 15 bases left in between. Germline CDR1 and CDR2: LGHDT and YNNKEL (reference sequence). The CDR3 has 14 amino acids. The CDR3 here is CASSRSPSVNEQYF. DNA of the CDR3: TGTGCCAGCAGCCGAAGTCCGAGTGTGAACGAGCAGTACTTC.

This clone was recorded only once. This sequence joins TRBV7-6 and TRBJ2-1, with 10 nucleotides matching TRBD1. Germline V gives CDR1 SGHVS, CDR2 FNYEAQ. This CDR3 spans 15 amino acids. The ends lost 4 bases at V and 9 bases at J; junction bases unmatched: 9. The DNA for the CDR3 is TGTGCCAGCAGCTCGGGACAGGGGCTTATGGGTGAGCAGTTCTTC. It encodes CASSSGQGLMGEQFF.

This rearrangement joins TRBV29-1 to TRBJ2-7; possibly TRBD1 for D (8 bases). This CDR3 has 16 residues. The germline V gene encodes CDR1 SQVTM and CDR2 ANQGSEA. Trimming shortened V by 3 bases and J by 2 bases, and 20 bases separated the two germline ends. CDR3 sequence (DNA): TGCAGCGTTGAGAACCCCAACAGGGGGGGGGCCTACGAGCAGTACTTC. Protein sequence: CSVENPNRGGAYEQYF.

The chain is built from TRBV9 and TRBJ1-4; no firm D call. CDR1 SGDLS and CDR2 YYNGEE come from the germline V gene. V lost 4 bases to trimming and J lost 3 bases, with 13 bases between them. The CDR3 runs to 15 residues. The CDR3 spells CASSSEGGANEKLFF. CDR3 coding DNA: TGTGCCAGCAGCTCCGAAGGCGGAGCTAATGAAAAACTGTTTTTT.

The chain links TRBV7-2 to TRBJ2-5; perhaps TRBD2 as D (6 bases). Germline CDR1 is SGHTA and CDR2 is FQGNSA. The V end lost 5 bases, the J end lost 5 bases, and 15 bases lay between the germline ends. This CDR3 region has 14 residues. For the CDR3, the DNA is TGTGCCAGCAGCAGAAGGAGGGCCGTTGAGACCCAGTACTTC. This gives the protein CASSRRRAVETQYF.

The chain links TRBV6-5 to TRBJ2-3; no clear D gene. The CDR3 is 15 residues long. Trimming took 6 bases from V and 0 from J, leaving 13 bases between them. The V gene's germline CDR1 is MNHEY and CDR2 SVGAGI. CDR3 nucleotide sequence: TGTGCCAGCAGCCCCGAGGCGGCTAGCACAGATACGCAGTATTTT. Encoded protein: CASSPEAASTDTQYF.

The chain is built from TRBV5-1 and TRBJ2-1; 12 positions match TRBD1. Germline V gene data show CDR1 as SGHRS and CDR2 as YFSETQ. This CDR3 comprises 15 residues. J gave up 8 bases and V 4 bases, and 7 bases lay outside the gene matches. CDR3 nucleotides: TGCGCCAGCAGCCTCGGGACAGGGGGCTTTGATGAGCAGTTCTTC. Translation gives CASSLGTGGFDEQFF.

This chain joins TRBV6-1 and TRBJ1-2, with D perhaps matching TRBD1 (5 bases). Germline CDR1 and CDR2: MNHNS and SASEGT. CDR3 length: 15 amino acids. V was clipped by 1 base and J by 5 bases, with 14 bases between them. CDR3 sequence: CASSEVGTTPYGYTF. DNA for the CDR3: TGTGCCAGCAGTGAAGTTGGGACTACGCCTTATGGCTACACCTTC.

In its sample, this clone was seen once. This rearrangement joins TRBV5-6 to TRBJ1-2; 8 bases match TRBD1. The germline V gene has CDR1 SGHDT and CDR2 YYEEEE. The V gene end was trimmed by 3 bases and the J gene end by 7 bases; junction bases not matched to a gene: 8. CDR3 length: 14 amino acids. The CDR3 sequence: CASSWGTGIGGYTF. The DNA of the CDR3 is TGTGCCAGCAGCTGGGGGACAGGCATTGGTGGCTACACCTTC.

This clone was recorded only once. The J gene is TRBJ2-3, the V gene TRBV2, with 11 bases fitting TRBD1. Germline-derived CDR1 and CDR2 are SNHLY and FYNNEI. This CDR3 spans 16 amino acids. Trimming removed 6 bases from V and 3 bases from J; junction bases left unmatched: 8. The chain's CDR3 is CASSQSGTGGTDTQYF. For the CDR3, the DNA is TGTGCCAGCAGCCAATCCGGGACAGGGGGGACAGATACGCAGTATTTT.